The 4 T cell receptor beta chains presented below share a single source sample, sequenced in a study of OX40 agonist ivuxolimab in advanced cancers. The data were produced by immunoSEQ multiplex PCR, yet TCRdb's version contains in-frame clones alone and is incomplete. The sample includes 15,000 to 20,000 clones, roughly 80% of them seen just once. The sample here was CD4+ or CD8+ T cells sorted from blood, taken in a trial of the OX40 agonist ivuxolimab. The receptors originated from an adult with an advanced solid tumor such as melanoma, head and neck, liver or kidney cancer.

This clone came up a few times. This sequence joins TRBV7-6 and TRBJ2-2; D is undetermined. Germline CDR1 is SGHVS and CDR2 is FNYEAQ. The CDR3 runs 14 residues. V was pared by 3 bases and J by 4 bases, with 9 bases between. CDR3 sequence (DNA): TGTGCCAGCAGCTTCCCGGGTAGCACCGGGGAGCTGTTTTTT. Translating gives CASSFPGSTGELFF.

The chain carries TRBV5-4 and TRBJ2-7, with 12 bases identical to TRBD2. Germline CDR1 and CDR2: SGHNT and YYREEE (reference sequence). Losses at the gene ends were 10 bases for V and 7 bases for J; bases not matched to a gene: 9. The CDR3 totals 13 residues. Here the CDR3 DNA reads TGTGCCGGTTCGTGGCTAGCGGGGGGGGAGCAGTACTTC. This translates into CAGSWLAGGEQYF.

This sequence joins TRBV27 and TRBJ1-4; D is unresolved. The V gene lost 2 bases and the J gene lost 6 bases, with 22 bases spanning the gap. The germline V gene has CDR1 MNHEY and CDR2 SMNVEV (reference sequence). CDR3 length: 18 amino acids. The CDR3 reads CASSLDAWTSTLYEKLFF. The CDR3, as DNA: TGTGCCAGCAGTTTAGATGCCTGGACCAGCACGCTTTATGAAAAACTGTTTTTT. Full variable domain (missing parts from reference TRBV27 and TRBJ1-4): EAQVTQNPRYLITVTGKKLTVTCSQNMNHEYMSWYRQDPGLGLRQIYYSMNVEVTDKGDVPEGYKVSRKEKRNFPLILESPSPNQTSLYFCASSLDAWTSTLYEKLFFGSGTQLSVL.

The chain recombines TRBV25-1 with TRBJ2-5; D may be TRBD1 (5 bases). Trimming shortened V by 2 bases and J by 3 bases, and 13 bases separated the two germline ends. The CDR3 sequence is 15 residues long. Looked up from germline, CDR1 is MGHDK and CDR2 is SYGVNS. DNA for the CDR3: TGTGCCAGCAGTGAAGTTACAGGCCCCAAAGAGACCCAGTACTTC. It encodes CASSEVTGPKETQYF.